A selection of T cell receptor beta chains follows, all from one sample in a study of CD8+ T cells in alopecia areata. The repertoire was sequenced with immunoSEQ multiplex PCR; TCRdb's copy has only in-frame clones and lacks some. The profile shows over 120,000 clones, 45% to 60% of them singletons. Sequences were derived from CD4+ T cells sorted from blood, sampled at week 0. Receptors originate from a human donor with alopecia areata. Both conserved end residues are part of each CDR3. D genes are given only for firm matches. Clone size is given for some rows only: seen once, a few or many times, or a class if the clone is expanded.

D gene	CDR3 length	V gene	J gene	clone size	CDR3 protein	CDR3 DNA
TRBD1	18	TRBV5-1	TRBJ1-1	-	CASSLAGQGRGVTTEAFF	TGCGCCAGCAGCTTGGCCGGACAGGGCAGAGGGGTGACCACTGAAGCTTTCTTT
TRBD1	17	TRBV28	TRBJ1-1	-	CASSLHGTGMMNTEAFF	TGTGCCAGCAGCCTACATGGGACAGGGATGATGAACACTGAAGCTTTCTTT
-	16	TRBV5-1	TRBJ2-3	-	CASTTQQGVWPDTQYF	TGCGCCAGCACAACCCAACAGGGAGTGTGGCCAGATACGCAGTATTTT
-	10	TRBV29-1	TRBJ2-5	-	CSGQEETQYF	TGCAGCGGCCAGGAAGAGACCCAGTACTTC
-	14	TRBV30	TRBJ1-2	few	CAWSVGKGTGGYTF	TGTGCCTGGAGTGTTGGGAAAGGGACGGGGGGCTACACCTTC
TRBD2	15	TRBV30	TRBJ2-7	-	CAWTRGLAGGYGQYF	TGTGCCTGGACCCGAGGACTAGCGGGAGGTTACGGGCAGTACTTC
-	15	TRBV4-1	TRBJ2-7	-	CASSPGLLSSYEQYF	TGCGCCAGCAGCCCCGGACTTTTGAGCTCCTACGAGCAGTACTTC
TRBD1	15	TRBV29-1	TRBJ2-7	-	CSVVLGTGSPHEQYF	TGCAGCGTTGTACTAGGGACAGGGTCCCCCCACGAGCAGTACTTC
TRBD1	13	TRBV7-9	TRBJ2-7	-	CASSFTPGGQQYF	TGTGCCAGCAGCTTTACCCCAGGGGGACAGCAGTACTTC
-	15	TRBV4-2	TRBJ2-5	-	CATRAQSTRLETQYF	TGTGCCACCCGCGCTCAATCGACTAGACTGGAGACCCAGTACTTC
-	16	TRBV6-6	TRBJ2-6	-	CASSYPQFSGANVLTF	TGTGCCAGCAGTTACCCACAGTTCTCTGGGGCCAACGTCCTGACTTTC
TRBD2	18	TRBV7-9	TRBJ2-7	-	CASSLARGTSGSGYEQYF	TGTGCCAGCAGCTTAGCGCGGGGGACTAGCGGGAGTGGCTACGAGCAGTACTTC
TRBD1	12	TRBV30	TRBJ2-7	-	CAWKGDRYEQYF	TGTGCCTGGAAGGGGGACAGATATGAGCAGTACTTC
TRBD1	14	TRBV5-1	TRBJ2-5	-	CASSPRDSGETQYF	TGCGCCAGCAGCCCAAGGGACAGCGGAGAGACCCAGTACTTC
-	13	TRBV14	TRBJ1-2	-	CASSQDSYLGYTF	TGTGCCAGCAGCCAAGATTCGTATCTTGGCTACACCTTC
-	12	TRBV7-2	TRBJ2-7	-	CASSLLAYEQYF	TGTGCCAGCAGCTTACTAGCCTACGAGCAGTACTTC
TRBD2	14	TRBV7-9	TRBJ2-5	-	CASSQSGSQETQYF	TGTGCCAGCAGCCAGAGCGGGAGCCAAGAGACCCAGTACTTC
-	16	TRBV7-2	TRBJ2-7	-	CASSPGPRESSYEQYF	TGTGCCAGCAGCCCCGGTCCTCGGGAGAGCTCCTACGAGCAGTACTTC
-	15	TRBV18	TRBJ2-7	few	CASSLSMGSSSEQYF	TGTGCCAGCTCACTGAGCATGGGGTCCTCCAGTGAGCAGTACTTC
-	14	TRBV11-2	TRBJ2-5	-	CASSLGRAQETQYF	TGTGCCAGCAGCTTAGGCCGGGCCCAAGAGACCCAGTACTTC
-	16	TRBV5-1	TRBJ2-1	-	CASSLVAARGINEQFF	TGCGCCAGCAGCTTGGTAGCGGCCAGGGGGATTAATGAGCAGTTCTTC
-	11	TRBV7-9	TRBJ1-2	-	CASSLEGGYTF	TGTGCCAGCAGCTTAGAGGGAGGCTACACCTTC
TRBD2	16	TRBV25-1	TRBJ2-3	-	CASSPLAAGLADTQYF	TGTGCCAGCAGTCCGCTAGCGGCTGGTTTGGCAGATACGCAGTATTTT
TRBD2	17	TRBV4-2	TRBJ2-6	-	CASSPVAGGTGANVLTF	TGTGCCAGCAGCCCAGTAGCGGGAGGAACTGGGGCCAACGTCCTGACTTTC
-	15	TRBV10-3	TRBJ2-3	-	CAISASGTSTDTQYF	TGTGCCATCAGTGCTTCCGGGACGAGCACAGATACGCAGTATTTT
-	14	TRBV28	TRBJ2-7	few	CASSLGQGAYEQYF	TGTGCCAGCAGTTTAGGGCAGGGTGCCTACGAGCAGTACTTC
-	15	TRBV4-3	TRBJ2-7	-	CASSQDRGESYEQYF	TGCGCCAGCAGCCAAGATCGAGGGGAATCGTACGAGCAGTACTTC